This TCR beta chain is from a study of regulatory T cells in long-lasting Graves disease. HTBI primers from iRepertoire and Arm-PCR of CDR3 regions yielded the TCR beta libraries. MiXCR was run by TCRdb on the multiplex PCR reads, yielding one entry per CDR3 protein. The repertoire consists of about 620,000 distinct CDR3 sequences, with about 16% occurring once and the leading ten covering 18%. This clonotype was counted only a few times. What it binds is not known. In germline, CDR1 is SGHRS, CDR2 YFSETQ. The CDR3 is 15 residues long. V shed 7 bases and J 4 bases; nucleotides not matched to a gene: 8. Overall study findings and caveats: Favoring TRBV28, TRBJ1-2 and TRBJ2-5 was a feature seen in persistent disease.

Time point noted: newly diagnosed GD, antithyroid drugs for less than 3 months. Isolated PBMC RNA provided the starting material for the TCR library. The same specimen was also included in a second study, on T cells in Graves' hyperthyroidism and ophthalmopathy. As reported in that work: Over 18 months, lack of ophthalmopathy progression marked Graves' hyperthyroidism as stable.

The sample in question was peripheral blood mononuclear cells (PBMCs), obtained at new diagnosis, from a patient treated with antithyroid drugs. This sequence joins TRBV5-1 and TRBJ2-4; 10 bases line up with TRBD1. This sequence originates from a woman in her twenties or thirties with Graves disease. CDR3 DNA: TGCGCCAGCGACTACCTGGGACAGGGGAAAAACATTCAGTACTTC. This gives the protein CASDYLGQGKNIQYF.